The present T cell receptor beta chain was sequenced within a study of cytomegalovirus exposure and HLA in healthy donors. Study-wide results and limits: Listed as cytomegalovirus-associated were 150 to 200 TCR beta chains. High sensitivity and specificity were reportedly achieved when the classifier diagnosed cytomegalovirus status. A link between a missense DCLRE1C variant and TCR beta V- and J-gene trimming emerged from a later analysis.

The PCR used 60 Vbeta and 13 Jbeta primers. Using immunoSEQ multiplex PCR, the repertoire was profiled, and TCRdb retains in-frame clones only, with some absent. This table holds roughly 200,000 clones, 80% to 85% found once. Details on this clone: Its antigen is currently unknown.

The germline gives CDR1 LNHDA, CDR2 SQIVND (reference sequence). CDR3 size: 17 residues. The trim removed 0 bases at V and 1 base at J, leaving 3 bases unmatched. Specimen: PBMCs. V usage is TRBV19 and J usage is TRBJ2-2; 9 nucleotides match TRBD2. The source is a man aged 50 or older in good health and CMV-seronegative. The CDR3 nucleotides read TGTGCCAGTAGTATAGACAGACTAGCGGTGAACACCGGGGAGCTGTTTTTT. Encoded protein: CASSIDRLAVNTGELFF.